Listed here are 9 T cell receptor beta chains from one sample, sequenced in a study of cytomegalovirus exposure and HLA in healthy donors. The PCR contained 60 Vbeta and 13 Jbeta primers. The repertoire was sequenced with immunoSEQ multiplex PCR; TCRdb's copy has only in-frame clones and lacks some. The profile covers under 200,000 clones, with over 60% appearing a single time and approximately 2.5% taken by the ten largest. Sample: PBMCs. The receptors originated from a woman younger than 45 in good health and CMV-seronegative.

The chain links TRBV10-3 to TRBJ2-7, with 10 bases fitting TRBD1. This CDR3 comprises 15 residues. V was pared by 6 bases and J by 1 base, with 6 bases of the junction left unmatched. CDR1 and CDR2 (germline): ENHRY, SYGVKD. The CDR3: CAISEGDRGSYEQYF. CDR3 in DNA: TGTGCCATCAGCGAAGGGGACAGGGGATCCTACGAGCAGTACTTC.

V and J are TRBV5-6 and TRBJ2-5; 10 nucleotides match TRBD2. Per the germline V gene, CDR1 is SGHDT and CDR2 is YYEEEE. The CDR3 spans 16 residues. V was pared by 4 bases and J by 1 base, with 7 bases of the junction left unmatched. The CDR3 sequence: CASSLWTSGLQETQYF. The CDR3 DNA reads TGTGCCAGCAGCCTATGGACTAGCGGCCTCCAAGAGACCCAGTACTTC.

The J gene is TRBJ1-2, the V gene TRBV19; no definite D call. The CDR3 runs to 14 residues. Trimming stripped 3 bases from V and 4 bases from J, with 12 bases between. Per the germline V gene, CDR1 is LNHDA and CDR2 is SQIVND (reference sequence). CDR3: CASSMVGDGYGYTF. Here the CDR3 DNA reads TGTGCCAGTAGTATGGTGGGCGACGGCTATGGCTACACCTTC.

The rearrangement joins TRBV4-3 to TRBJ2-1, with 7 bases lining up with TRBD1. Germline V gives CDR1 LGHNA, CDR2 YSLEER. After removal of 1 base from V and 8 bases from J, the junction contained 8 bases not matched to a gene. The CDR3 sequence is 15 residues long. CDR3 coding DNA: TGCGCCAGCAGCCAAGGCTTAGCCCAGGGGGATGAGCAGTTCTTC. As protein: CASSQGLAQGDEQFF.

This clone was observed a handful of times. CDR3 in DNA: TGTGCCAGCGGACAGGGGGCTACCGGGGAGCTGTTTTTT. This translates into CASGQGATGELFF. V is TRBV7-3 and J is TRBJ2-2, with 11 bases aligning to TRBD1. The junction had 1 base not matched to a gene; V was cut back by 8 bases and J by 5 bases. The CDR3 runs to 13 residues. Germline V gene sequence: CDR1 SGHTA, CDR2 FQGTGA. Variable domain in full (rest from reference TRBV7-3 and TRBJ2-2): GAGVSQTPSNKVTEKGKYVELRCDPISGHTALYWYRQSLGQGPEFLIYFQGTGAADDSGLPNDRFFAVRPEGSVSTLKIQRTERGDSAVYLCASGQGATGELFFGEGSRLTVL.

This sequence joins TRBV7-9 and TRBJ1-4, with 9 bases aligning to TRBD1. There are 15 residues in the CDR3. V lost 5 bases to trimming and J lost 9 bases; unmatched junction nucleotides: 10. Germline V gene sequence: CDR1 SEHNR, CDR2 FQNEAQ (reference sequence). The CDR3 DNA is TGTGCCAGCAGCGCGGGACAGGGAGGGCTACAAAAACTGTTTTTT. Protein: CASSAGQGGLQKLFF.

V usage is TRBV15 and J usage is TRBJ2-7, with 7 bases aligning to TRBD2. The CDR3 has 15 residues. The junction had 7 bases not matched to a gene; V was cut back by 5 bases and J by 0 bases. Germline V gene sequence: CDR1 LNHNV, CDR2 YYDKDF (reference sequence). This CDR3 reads CATSAGTTPSYEQYF. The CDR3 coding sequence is TGTGCCACCAGCGCGGGGACTACTCCCTCCTACGAGCAGTACTTC.

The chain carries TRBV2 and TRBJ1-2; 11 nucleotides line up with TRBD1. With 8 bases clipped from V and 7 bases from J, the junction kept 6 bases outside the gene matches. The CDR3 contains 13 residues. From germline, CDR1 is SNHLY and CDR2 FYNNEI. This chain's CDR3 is CASGQGAGSGYTF. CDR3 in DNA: TGTGCCAGCGGACAGGGGGCAGGGAGTGGCTACACCTTC.

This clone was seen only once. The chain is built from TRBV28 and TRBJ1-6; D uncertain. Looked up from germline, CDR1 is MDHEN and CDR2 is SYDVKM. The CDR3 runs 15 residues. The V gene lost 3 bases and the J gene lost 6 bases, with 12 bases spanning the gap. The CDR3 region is CASSFEGGRNSPLHF. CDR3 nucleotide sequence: TGTGCCAGCAGTTTCGAGGGAGGGCGTAATTCACCCCTCCACTTT.